This TCR beta chain is drawn from a study of T cells in localized non-small cell lung cancer. Trimming removed 4 bases from V and 1 base from J; junction bases left unmatched: 6. Germline CDR1 is MDHEN and CDR2 is SYDVKM. CDR3 length: 15 residues. Study-level findings and limits: Tumor showed lower T cell clonality than uninvolved adjacent lung, where it was highest. Median around 60 top-100 tumor clones were shared with paired adjacent lung.

Worth noting for this clone: Its antigen is not known.

Only in-frame clones appear in the TCRdb table, and some are missing; sequencing was by immunoSEQ multiplex PCR. The table lists nearly 25,000 clones, approximately 86% of them singletons. V usage is TRBV28 and J usage is TRBJ2-7; 8 bases are shared with TRBD1. The sequencing here drew on peripheral blood, taken before any cancer treatment. This TCR derives from an older male donor with stage II squamous cell lung carcinoma. In DNA form, the CDR3 reads TGTGCCAGCAGTTCCGGGCAGGGGGCTTCCTACGAGCAGTACTTC. Translation: CASSSGQGASYEQYF.